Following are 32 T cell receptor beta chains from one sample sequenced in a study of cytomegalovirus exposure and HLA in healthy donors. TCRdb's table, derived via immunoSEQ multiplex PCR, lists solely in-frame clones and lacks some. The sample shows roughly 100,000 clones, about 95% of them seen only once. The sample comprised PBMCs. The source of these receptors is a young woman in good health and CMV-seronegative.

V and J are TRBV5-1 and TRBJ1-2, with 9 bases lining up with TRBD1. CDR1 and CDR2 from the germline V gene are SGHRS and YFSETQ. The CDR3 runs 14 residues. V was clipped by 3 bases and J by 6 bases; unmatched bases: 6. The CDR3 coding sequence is TGCGCCAGCAGCTCGGAGGGGACAGGGAATGGCTACACCTTC. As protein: CASSSEGTGNGYTF.

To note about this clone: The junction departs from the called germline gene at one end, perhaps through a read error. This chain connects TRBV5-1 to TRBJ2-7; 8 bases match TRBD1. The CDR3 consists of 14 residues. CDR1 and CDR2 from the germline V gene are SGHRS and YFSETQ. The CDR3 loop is CASSPGQGPLWSDF. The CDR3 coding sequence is TGCGCCAGCAGCCCTGGACAGGGTCCACTTTGGTCCGACTTC. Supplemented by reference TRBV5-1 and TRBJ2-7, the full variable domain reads KAGVTQTPRYLIKTRGQQVTLSCSPISGHRSVSWYQQTPGQGLQFLFEYFSETQRNKGNFPGRFSGRQFSNSRSEMNVSTLELGDSALYLCASSPGQGPLWSDFGPGTRLTVT.

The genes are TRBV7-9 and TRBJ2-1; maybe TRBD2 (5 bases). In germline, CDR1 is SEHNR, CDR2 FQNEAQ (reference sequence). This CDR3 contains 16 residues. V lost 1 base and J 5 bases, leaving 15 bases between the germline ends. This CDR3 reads CASSLEPGRNDNEQFF. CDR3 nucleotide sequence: TGTGCCAGCAGCTTAGAGCCGGGAAGGAACGACAATGAGCAGTTCTTC.

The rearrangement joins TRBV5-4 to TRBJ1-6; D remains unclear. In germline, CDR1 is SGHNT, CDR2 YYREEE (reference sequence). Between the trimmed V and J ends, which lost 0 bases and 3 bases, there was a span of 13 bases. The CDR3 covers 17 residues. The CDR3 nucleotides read TGTGCCAGCAGCTTGGCTCAAGAGCTCCTCTATAATTCACCCCTCCACTTT. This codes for CASSLAQELLYNSPLHF.

The CDR3 region is CASETGVGREKLFF. In nucleotides, the CDR3 is TGTGCCAGCGAGACAGGAGTGGGAAGGGAAAAACTGTTTTTT. The chain has TRBV19 and TRBJ1-4; D possibly corresponds to TRBD1 (6 bases). The CDR3 covers 14 residues. Germline lookup yields CDR1 LNHDA and CDR2 SQIVND (reference sequence). Trimming removed 9 bases at V and 8 bases at J, with 19 bases between.

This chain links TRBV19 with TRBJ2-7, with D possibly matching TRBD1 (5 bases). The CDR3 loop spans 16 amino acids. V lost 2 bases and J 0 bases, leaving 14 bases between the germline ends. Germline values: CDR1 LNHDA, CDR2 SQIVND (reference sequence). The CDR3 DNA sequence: TGTGCCAGTAGTATAAGTGGACACCTTACCTCCTACGAGCAGTACTTC. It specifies CASSISGHLTSYEQYF.

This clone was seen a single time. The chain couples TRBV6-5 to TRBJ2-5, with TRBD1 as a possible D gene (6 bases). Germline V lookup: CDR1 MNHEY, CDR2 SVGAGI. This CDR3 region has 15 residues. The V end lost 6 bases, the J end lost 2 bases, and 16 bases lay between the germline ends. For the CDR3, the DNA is TGTGCCAGCAGCCGTAGACCAGGGGCACAAGAGACCCAGTACTTC. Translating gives CASSRRPGAQETQYF.

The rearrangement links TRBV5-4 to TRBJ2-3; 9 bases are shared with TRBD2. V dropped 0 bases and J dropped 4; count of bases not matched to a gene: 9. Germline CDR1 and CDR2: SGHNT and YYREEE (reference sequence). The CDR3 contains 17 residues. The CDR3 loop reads CASSLGGTSPFSDTQYF. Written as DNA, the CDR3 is TGTGCCAGCAGCTTGGGGGGGACTAGCCCTTTTTCAGATACGCAGTATTTT.

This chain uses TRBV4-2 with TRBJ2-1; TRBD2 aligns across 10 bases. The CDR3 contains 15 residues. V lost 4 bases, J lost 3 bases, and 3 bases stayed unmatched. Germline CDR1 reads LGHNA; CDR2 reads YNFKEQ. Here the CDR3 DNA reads TGTGCCAGCAGCCGAAAGCGGGAGGGCTACAATGAGCAGTTCTTC. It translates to CASSRKREGYNEQFF.

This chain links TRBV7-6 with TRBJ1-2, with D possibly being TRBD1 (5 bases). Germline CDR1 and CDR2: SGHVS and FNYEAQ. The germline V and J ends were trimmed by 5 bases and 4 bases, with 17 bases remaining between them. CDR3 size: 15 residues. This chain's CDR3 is CASSPSTGGLYGYTF. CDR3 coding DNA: TGTGCCAGCAGCCCGTCTACCGGGGGACTCTATGGCTACACCTTC.

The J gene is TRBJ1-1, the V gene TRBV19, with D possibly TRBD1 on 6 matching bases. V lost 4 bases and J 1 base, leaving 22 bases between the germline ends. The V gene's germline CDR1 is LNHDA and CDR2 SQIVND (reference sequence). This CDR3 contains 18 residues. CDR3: CASSRSTGLITSNTEAFF. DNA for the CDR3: TGTGCCAGTAGTAGGTCTACAGGGTTAATCACTTCGAACACTGAAGCTTTCTTT.

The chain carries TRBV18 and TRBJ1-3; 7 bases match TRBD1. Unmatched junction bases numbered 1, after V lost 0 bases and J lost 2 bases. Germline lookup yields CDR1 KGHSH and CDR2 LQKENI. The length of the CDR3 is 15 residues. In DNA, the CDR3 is TGTGCCAGCTCACCACCGACAGGGACTGGAAACACCATATATTTT. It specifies CASSPPTGTGNTIYF.

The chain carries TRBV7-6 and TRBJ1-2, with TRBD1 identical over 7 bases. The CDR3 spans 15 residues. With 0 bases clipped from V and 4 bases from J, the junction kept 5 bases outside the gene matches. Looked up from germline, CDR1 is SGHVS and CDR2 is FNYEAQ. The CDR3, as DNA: TGTGCCAGCAGCTTAGCGCGGGACAGCCCCTATGGCTACACCTTC. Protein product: CASSLARDSPYGYTF. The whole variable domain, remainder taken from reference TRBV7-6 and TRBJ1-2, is GAGVSQSPRYKVTKRGQDVALRCDPISGHVSLYWYRQALGQGPEFLTYFNYEAQQDKSGLPNDRFSAERPEGSISTLTIQRTEQRDSAMYRCASSLARDSPYGYTFGSGTRLTVV.

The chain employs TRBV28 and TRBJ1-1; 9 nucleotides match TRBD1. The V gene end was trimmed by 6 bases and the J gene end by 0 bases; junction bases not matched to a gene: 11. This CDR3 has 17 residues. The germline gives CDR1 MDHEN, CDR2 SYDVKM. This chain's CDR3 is CASSPSNGQGMNTEAFF. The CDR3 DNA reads TGTGCCAGCAGCCCCAGTAACGGACAGGGGATGAACACTGAAGCTTTCTTT.

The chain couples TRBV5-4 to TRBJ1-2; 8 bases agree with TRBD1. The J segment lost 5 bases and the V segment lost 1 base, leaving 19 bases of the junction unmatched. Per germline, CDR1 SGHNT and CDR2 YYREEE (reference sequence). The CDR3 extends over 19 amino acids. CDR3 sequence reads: CASSLTAGGASWRYYGYTF. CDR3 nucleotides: TGTGCCAGCAGCTTGACGGCAGGGGGCGCATCTTGGCGCTATTATGGCTACACCTTC.

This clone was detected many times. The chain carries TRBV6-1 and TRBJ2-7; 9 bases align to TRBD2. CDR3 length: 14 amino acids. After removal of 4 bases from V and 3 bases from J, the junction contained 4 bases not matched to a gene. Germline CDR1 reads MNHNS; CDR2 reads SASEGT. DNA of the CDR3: TGTGCCAGCAGTGTGGCGACTAGCGGCTACGAGCAGTACTTC. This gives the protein CASSVATSGYEQYF.

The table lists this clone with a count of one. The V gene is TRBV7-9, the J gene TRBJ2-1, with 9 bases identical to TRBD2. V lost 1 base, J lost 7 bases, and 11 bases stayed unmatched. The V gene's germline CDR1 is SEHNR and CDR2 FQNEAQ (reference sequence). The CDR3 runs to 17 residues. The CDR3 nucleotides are TGTGCCAGCAGCTTAGGAGCTAGCGGGATGGGTAAGAATGAGCAGTTCTTC. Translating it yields CASSLGASGMGKNEQFF. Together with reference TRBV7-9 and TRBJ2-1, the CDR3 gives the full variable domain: DTGVSQNPRHKITKRGQNVTFRCDPISEHNRLYWYRQTLGQGPEFLTYFQNEAQLEKSRLLSDRFSAERPKGSFSTLEIQRTEQGDSAMYLCASSLGASGMGKNEQFFGPGTRLTVL.

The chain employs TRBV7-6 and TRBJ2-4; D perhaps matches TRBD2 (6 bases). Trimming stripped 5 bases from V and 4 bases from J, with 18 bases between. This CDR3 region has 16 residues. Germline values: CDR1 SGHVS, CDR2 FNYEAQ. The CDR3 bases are TGTGCCAGCAGCCCCGAGGGAGCCGCGGGAAAAAACATTCAGTACTTC. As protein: CASSPEGAAGKNIQYF.

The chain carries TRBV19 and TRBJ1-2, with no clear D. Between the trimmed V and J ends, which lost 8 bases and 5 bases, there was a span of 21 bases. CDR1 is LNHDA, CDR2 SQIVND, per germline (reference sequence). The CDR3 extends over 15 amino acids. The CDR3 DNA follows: TGTGCCAGTCCCCCGACCCCGAGGGATTTATATGGCTACACCTTC. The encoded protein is CASPPTPRDLYGYTF.

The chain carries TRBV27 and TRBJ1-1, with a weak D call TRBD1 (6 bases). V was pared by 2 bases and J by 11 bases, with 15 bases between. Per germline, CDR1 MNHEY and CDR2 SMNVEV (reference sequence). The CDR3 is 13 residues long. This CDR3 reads CASSLDGTRDAFF. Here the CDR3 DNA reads TGTGCCAGCAGTTTAGATGGGACAAGGGATGCTTTCTTT.

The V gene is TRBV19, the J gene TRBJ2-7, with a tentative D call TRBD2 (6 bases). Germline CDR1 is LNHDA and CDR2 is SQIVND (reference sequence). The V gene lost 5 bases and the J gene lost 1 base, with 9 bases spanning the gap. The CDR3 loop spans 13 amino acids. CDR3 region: CASSAGPSYEQYF. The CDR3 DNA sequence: TGTGCCAGTAGTGCGGGACCGTCCTACGAGCAGTACTTC.

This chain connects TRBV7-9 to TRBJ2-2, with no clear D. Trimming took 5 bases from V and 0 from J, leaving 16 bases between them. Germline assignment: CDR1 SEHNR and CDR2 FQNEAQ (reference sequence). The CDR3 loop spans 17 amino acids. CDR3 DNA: TGTGCCAGCAGCATGTTATATCTAGGCCCGAACACCGGGGAGCTGTTTTTT. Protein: CASSMLYLGPNTGELFF.

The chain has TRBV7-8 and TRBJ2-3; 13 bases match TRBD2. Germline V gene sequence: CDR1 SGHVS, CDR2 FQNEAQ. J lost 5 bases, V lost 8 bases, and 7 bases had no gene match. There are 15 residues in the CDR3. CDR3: CASSTSGGAVDTQYF. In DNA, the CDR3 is TGTGCCAGCTCTACTAGCGGGGGGGCGGTAGATACGCAGTATTTT.

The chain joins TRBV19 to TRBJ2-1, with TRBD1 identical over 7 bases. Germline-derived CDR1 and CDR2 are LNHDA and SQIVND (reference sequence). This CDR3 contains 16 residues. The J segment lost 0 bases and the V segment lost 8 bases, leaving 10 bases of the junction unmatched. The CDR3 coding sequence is TGTGCCAGTGGAGCTCTCCGGGACAGCTCCTACAATGAGCAGTTCTTC. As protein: CASGALRDSSYNEQFF.

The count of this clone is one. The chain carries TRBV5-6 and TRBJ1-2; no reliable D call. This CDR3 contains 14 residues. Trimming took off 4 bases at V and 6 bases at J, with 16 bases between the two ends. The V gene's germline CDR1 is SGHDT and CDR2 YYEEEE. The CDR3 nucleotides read TGTGCCAGCAGCGAGACCGGGATGAAGAATGGCTACACCTTC. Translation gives CASSETGMKNGYTF.

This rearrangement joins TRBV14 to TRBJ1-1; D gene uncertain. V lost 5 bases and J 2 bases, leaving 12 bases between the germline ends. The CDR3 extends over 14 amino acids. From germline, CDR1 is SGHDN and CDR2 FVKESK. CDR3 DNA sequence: TGTGCCAGCAGCTCAATAGGAGGAAACACTGAAGCTTTCTTT. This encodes CASSSIGGNTEAFF. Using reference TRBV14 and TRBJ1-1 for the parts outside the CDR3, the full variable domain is EAGVTQFPSHSVIEKGQTVTLRCDPISGHDNLYWYRRVMGKEIKFLLHFVKESKQDESGMPNNRFLAERTGGTYSTLKVQPAELEDSGVYFCASSSIGGNTEAFFGQGTRLTVV.

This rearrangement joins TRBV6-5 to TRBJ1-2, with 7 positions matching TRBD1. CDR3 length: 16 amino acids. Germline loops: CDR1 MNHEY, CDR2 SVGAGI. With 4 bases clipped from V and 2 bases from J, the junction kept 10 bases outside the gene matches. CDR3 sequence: CASSFQIRGANYGYTF. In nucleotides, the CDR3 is TGTGCCAGCAGTTTCCAGATCAGGGGGGCGAACTATGGCTACACCTTC.

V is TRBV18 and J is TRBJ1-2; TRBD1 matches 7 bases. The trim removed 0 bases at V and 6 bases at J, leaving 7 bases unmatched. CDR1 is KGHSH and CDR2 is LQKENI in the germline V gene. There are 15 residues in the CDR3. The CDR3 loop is CASSPPRDSRDGYTF. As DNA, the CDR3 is TGTGCCAGCTCACCACCCCGGGACAGTCGGGATGGCTACACCTTC.

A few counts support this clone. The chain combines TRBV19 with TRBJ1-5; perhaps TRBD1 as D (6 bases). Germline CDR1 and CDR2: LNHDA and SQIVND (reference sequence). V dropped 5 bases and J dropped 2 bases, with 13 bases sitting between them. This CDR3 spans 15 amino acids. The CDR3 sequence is CASSVTGMGNQPQHF. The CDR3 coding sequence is TGTGCCAGTAGTGTTACAGGGATGGGCAATCAGCCCCAGCATTTT.

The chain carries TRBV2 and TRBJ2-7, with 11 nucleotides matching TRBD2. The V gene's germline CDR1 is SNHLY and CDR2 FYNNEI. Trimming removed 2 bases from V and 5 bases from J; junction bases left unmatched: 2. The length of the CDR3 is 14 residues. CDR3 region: CASSELAGGNEQYF. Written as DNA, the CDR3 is TGTGCCAGCAGTGAACTAGCGGGAGGTAACGAGCAGTACTTC.

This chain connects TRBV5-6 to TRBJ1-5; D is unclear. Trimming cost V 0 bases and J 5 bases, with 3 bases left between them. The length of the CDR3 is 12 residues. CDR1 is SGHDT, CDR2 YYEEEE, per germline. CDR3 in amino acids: CASSLVDQPQHF. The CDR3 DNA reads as TGTGCCAGCAGCTTGGTAGATCAGCCCCAGCATTTT.

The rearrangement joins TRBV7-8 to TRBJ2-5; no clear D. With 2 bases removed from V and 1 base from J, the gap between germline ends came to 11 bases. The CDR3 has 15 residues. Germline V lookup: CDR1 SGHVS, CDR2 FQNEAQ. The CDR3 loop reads CASSLLLRSQETQYF. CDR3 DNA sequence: TGTGCCAGCAGCTTACTCTTGCGGAGCCAAGAGACCCAGTACTTC.